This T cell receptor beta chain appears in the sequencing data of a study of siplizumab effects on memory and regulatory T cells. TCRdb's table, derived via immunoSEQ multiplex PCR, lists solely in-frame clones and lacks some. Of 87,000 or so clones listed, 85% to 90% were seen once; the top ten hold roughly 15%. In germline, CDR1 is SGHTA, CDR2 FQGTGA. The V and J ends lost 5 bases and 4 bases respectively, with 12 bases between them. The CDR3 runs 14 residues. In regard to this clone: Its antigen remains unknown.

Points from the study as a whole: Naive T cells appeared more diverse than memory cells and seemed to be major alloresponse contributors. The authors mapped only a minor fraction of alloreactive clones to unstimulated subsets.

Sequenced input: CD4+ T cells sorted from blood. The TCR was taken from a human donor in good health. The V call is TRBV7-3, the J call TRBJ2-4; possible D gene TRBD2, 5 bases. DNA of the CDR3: TGTGCCAGCAGCGTAGCGTCACAGAAAAACATTCAGTACTTC. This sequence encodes CASSVASQKNIQYF.